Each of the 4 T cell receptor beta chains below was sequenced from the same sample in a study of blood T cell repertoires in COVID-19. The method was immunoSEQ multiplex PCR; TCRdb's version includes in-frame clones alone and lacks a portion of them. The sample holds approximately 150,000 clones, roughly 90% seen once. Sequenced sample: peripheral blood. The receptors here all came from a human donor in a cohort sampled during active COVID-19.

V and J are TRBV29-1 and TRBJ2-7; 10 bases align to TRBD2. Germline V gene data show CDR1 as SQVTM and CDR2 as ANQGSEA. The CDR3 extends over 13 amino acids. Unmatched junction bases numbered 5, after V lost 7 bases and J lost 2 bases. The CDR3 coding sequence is TGCAGCGATCTAGCGGGGGAGACCTACGAGCAGTACTTC. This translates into CSDLAGETYEQYF.

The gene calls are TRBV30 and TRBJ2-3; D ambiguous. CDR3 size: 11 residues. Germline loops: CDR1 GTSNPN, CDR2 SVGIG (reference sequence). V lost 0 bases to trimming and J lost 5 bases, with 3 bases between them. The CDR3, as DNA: TGTGCCTGGAGTGTCCGAGATACGCAGTATTTT. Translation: CAWSVRDTQYF. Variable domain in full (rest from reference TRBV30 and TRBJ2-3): SQTIHQWPATLVQPVGSPLSLECTVEGTSNPNLYWYRQAAGRGLQLLFYSVGIGQISSEVPQNLSASRPQDRQFILSSKKLLLSDSGFYLCAWSVRDTQYFGPGTRLTVL.

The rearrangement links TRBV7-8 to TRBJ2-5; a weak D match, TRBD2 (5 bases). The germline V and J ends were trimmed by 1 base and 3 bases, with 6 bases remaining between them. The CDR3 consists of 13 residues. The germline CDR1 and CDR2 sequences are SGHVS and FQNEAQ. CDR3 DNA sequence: TGTGCCAGCAGCTTAGACGGGGAAGAGACCCAGTACTTC. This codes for CASSLDGEETQYF.

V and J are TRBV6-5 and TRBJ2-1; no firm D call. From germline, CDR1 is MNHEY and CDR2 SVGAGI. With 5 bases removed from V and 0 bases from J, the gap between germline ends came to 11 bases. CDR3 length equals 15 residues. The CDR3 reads CASSPQWSSYNEQFF. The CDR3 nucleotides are TGTGCCAGCAGTCCCCAGTGGAGCTCCTACAATGAGCAGTTCTTC.